These 30 T cell receptor beta chains came from one sample sequenced in a study of T cells in tuberculosis. Here immunoSEQ multiplex PCR was the method, and the copy in TCRdb shows in-frame clones only, minus some. The repertoire consists of 25,000 to 35,000 clones, with 95% to 96% occurring once and the leading ten covering roughly 2.5%. Sequenced sample: PBMCs. The receptors were gathered from a donor aged 10-35 years with latent tuberculosis or without tuberculosis infection.

The chain carries TRBV9 and TRBJ2-5; 8 bases are a match to TRBD1. Germline V CDR1 and CDR2: SGDLS, YYNGEE. V lost 0 bases, J lost 5 bases, and 9 bases stayed unmatched. This CDR3 comprises 16 residues. As DNA, the CDR3 is TGTGCCAGCAGCGTAGGTGTTGGCAGGGGGCTTGAGACCCAGTACTTC. Translation gives CASSVGVGRGLETQYF.

This clone turned up a few times. The chain combines TRBV7-6 with TRBJ1-5; 7 bases map to TRBD1. V lost 5 bases, J lost 0 bases, and 7 bases stayed unmatched. Germline values: CDR1 SGHVS, CDR2 FNYEAQ. This CDR3 is 16 amino acids long. CDR3 DNA: TGTGCCAGCAGCGGCGGGACAGCCAATAGCAATCAGCCCCAGCATTTT. It translates to CASSGGTANSNQPQHF.

The J gene is TRBJ1-2, the V gene TRBV2, with TRBD1 as a possible D gene (5 bases). The V gene's germline CDR1 is SNHLY and CDR2 FYNNEI. Trimming cost V 6 bases and J 5 bases, with 16 bases left between them. The CDR3 length is 14 residues. CDR3 DNA sequence: TGTGCCAGCAGGAAAGAGTCAGGGATTTATGGCTACACCTTC. Translated, it gives CASRKESGIYGYTF.

The chain joins TRBV10-3 to TRBJ1-5; weak D call: TRBD1 (6 bases). Germline V gene data show CDR1 as ENHRY and CDR2 as SYGVKD. Trimming took 3 bases from V and 3 from J, leaving 12 bases between them. CDR3 length: 15 amino acids. This CDR3 reads CAISELGQPNQPQHF. The CDR3 DNA is TGTGCCATCAGTGAACTCGGACAGCCCAATCAGCCCCAGCATTTT.

This clone has a single count. The chain couples TRBV9 to TRBJ2-5, with TRBD2 matching 8 bases. V trimming: 3 bases; J trimming: 1 base; junction bases outside the gene matches: 8. Germline values: CDR1 SGDLS, CDR2 YYNGEE. The CDR3 covers 16 residues. The CDR3 spells CASSASGGVTQETQYF. CDR3 DNA sequence: TGTGCCAGCAGCGCCTCCGGGGGGGTAACCCAAGAGACCCAGTACTTC.

This sequence joins TRBV27 and TRBJ2-1; the D gene is possibly TRBD2 (6 bases). Germline lookup yields CDR1 MNHEY and CDR2 SMNVEV (reference sequence). Trimming took 8 bases from V and 2 from J, leaving 10 bases between them. The CDR3 covers 13 residues. CDR3 amino acids: CASGGTAYNEQFF. The CDR3 coding sequence is TGTGCCAGCGGAGGGACGGCCTACAATGAGCAGTTCTTC.

The genes are TRBV5-1 and TRBJ2-3; 10 nucleotides align to TRBD1. CDR1 and CDR2 from the germline V gene are SGHRS and YFSETQ. The CDR3 runs to 17 residues. The ends lost 4 bases at V and 1 base at J; junction bases unmatched: 9. The CDR3 DNA is TGCGCCAGCAGCAAACTGACAGGGGGCGCAGGCACAGATACGCAGTATTTT. It codes for CASSKLTGGAGTDTQYF.

The chain joins TRBV7-3 to TRBJ2-1, with 7 bases identical to TRBD2. The CDR3 is 17 residues long. V trimming: 0 bases; J trimming: 5 bases; junction bases outside the gene matches: 10. The V gene's germline CDR1 is SGHTA and CDR2 FQGTGA. The CDR3 protein is CASSLTERLAEDNEQFF. CDR3 sequence (DNA): TGTGCCAGCAGCTTAACGGAGCGGCTAGCGGAGGACAATGAGCAGTTCTTC.

The chain employs TRBV30 and TRBJ2-5; 12 positions agree with TRBD1. CDR1 GTSNPN and CDR2 SVGIG come from the germline V gene (reference sequence). The CDR3 extends over 22 amino acids. Trimming took 4 bases from V and 2 from J; bases not matched to a gene: 26. CDR3 bases: TGTGCCTGGACCCCCCCCATTAAGGGACAGGGGGCGAATGGGAGGGAACAAGAGACCCAGTACTTC. It translates to CAWTPPIKGQGANGREQETQYF.

Written as DNA, the CDR3 is TGTGCCAGCAGCTACCAGCGATCCTACGAGCAGTACTTC. Its protein is CASSYQRSYEQYF. The chain joins TRBV7-2 to TRBJ2-7; no reliable D call. Germline CDR1 reads SGHTA; CDR2 reads FQGNSA. V was trimmed by 4 bases and J by 1 base, leaving 8 bases between them. This CDR3 contains 13 residues.

The V and J genes are TRBV6-5 and TRBJ1-4, with 8 bases aligning to TRBD1. CDR3 size: 14 residues. The germline gives CDR1 MNHEY, CDR2 SVGAGI. Trimming took 6 bases from V and 7 from J; bases not matched to a gene: 7. The DNA for the CDR3 is TGTGCCAGCAGAGACAGGGGAGGTGGTGAAAAACTGTTTTTT. This gives the protein CASRDRGGGEKLFF.

V and J are TRBV25-1 and TRBJ2-7, with 7 bases fitting TRBD2. The CDR3 totals 15 residues. V lost 3 bases to trimming and J lost 3 bases; unmatched junction nucleotides: 8. Germline values: CDR1 MGHDK, CDR2 SYGVNS. In DNA form, the CDR3 reads TGTGCCAGCAGTGACCCCGAGCGGGGTCGCTACGAGCAGTACTTC. Translating gives CASSDPERGRYEQYF.

The chain couples TRBV7-8 to TRBJ2-7; 7 positions match TRBD1. CDR1 and CDR2 (germline): SGHVS, FQNEAQ. V was clipped by 1 base and J by 3 bases; unmatched bases: 9. This CDR3 spans 16 amino acids. The CDR3 is CASSLVLTGQFYEQYF. CDR3 in DNA: TGTGCCAGCAGCTTAGTTCTGACAGGGCAGTTCTACGAGCAGTACTTC.

The V gene is TRBV11-2, the J gene TRBJ2-7, with TRBD2 matching 10 bases. The CDR3 contains 16 residues. The V gene end was trimmed by 4 bases and the J gene end by 2 bases; junction bases not matched to a gene: 8. The germline V gene encodes CDR1 SGHAT and CDR2 FQNNGV. The CDR3 sequence: CASSWGLAYTTYEQYF. The CDR3 DNA reads TGTGCCAGCAGCTGGGGACTAGCGTATACTACCTACGAGCAGTACTTC.

V and J are TRBV19 and TRBJ2-3; D is unclear. Germline values: CDR1 LNHDA, CDR2 SQIVND (reference sequence). CDR3 length equals 16 residues. Trimming removed 4 bases from V and 6 bases from J, with 20 bases in between. CDR3 amino acids: CASSKLAVFPADTQYF. CDR3 nucleotide sequence: TGTGCCAGTAGTAAATTAGCAGTCTTTCCGGCGGATACGCAGTATTTT.

The chain links TRBV5-1 to TRBJ2-1; D is perhaps TRBD2 (6 bases). This CDR3 is 13 amino acids long. Trimming took off 7 bases at V and 7 bases at J, with 15 bases between the two ends. Germline CDR1 and CDR2: SGHRS and YFSETQ. CDR3 in DNA: TGCGCCAGCTCGCAACAAGGGAGGAATGAGCAGTTCTTC. It encodes CASSQQGRNEQFF.

The CDR3 loop is CASSQDVRGGTNSYTF. CDR3 sequence (DNA): TGCGCCAGCAGCCAAGACGTCCGCGGGGGGACTAATAGCTACACCTTC. V and J are TRBV4-1 and TRBJ1-2; possibly TRBD1 for D (5 bases). The CDR3 spans 16 residues. Trimming shortened V by 0 bases and J by 9 bases, and 20 bases separated the two germline ends. In germline, CDR1 is MGHRA, CDR2 YSYEKL.

The V and J genes are TRBV5-1 and TRBJ2-1; 11 nucleotides align to TRBD1. Per germline, CDR1 SGHRS and CDR2 YFSETQ. CDR3 length: 15 amino acids. The V gene end was trimmed by 4 bases and the J gene end by 7 bases; junction bases not matched to a gene: 7. DNA for the CDR3: TGCGCCAGCAGCCCCGGGACAGGGGGGTCAAATGAGCAGTTCTTC. Amino acid sequence: CASSPGTGGSNEQFF.

The rearrangement joins TRBV6-1 to TRBJ1-3; TRBD1 matches at 7 bases. There are 15 residues in the CDR3. The germline CDR1 and CDR2 sequences are MNHNS and SASEGT. V lost 4 bases, J lost 4 bases, and 7 bases stayed unmatched. The CDR3 bases are TGTGCCAGCAGTGCCCGACAGGGAACGGGAAACACCATATATTTT. This encodes CASSARQGTGNTIYF.

J is TRBJ1-1 and V is TRBV19; weak D call: TRBD1 (6 bases). Germline loops: CDR1 LNHDA, CDR2 SQIVND (reference sequence). The V end was cut by 5 bases, the J end by 0 bases, with 16 bases between. The CDR3 totals 16 residues. The CDR3 nucleotides read TGTGCCAGTAGTGGGGGCCGTCACAGCATGAACACTGAAGCTTTCTTT. It encodes CASSGGRHSMNTEAFF.

The rearrangement links TRBV2 to TRBJ1-1; unclear D gene. The CDR3 sequence is 13 residues long. Trimming removed 6 bases at V and 0 bases at J, with 8 bases between. Germline values: CDR1 SNHLY, CDR2 FYNNEI. CDR3 loop: CASSPDMNTEAFF. CDR3 in DNA: TGTGCCAGCAGCCCAGACATGAACACTGAAGCTTTCTTT.

The chain recombines TRBV4-1 with TRBJ2-5; D is undetermined. There are 12 residues in the CDR3. V shed 0 bases and J shed 5 bases, with 4 bases lying between them. Germline CDR1 and CDR2: MGHRA and YSYEKL. CDR3 protein: CASSQDRETQYF. The CDR3 DNA is TGCGCCAGCAGCCAAGATCGGGAGACCCAGTACTTC.

This clone was detected once. CDR3 bases: TGTGCCAGCAGCCAAGAAAGGTGGAAGGGGATTGAAGCTTTCTTT. Residues: CASSQERWKGIEAFF. The chain is built from TRBV4-2 and TRBJ1-1, with D possibly matching TRBD1 (5 bases). This CDR3 is built from 15 residues. V shed 0 bases and J shed 7 bases, with 15 bases lying between them. Germline loops: CDR1 LGHNA, CDR2 YNFKEQ.

This chain uses TRBV7-9 with TRBJ1-2; tentatively, D is TRBD1 (5 bases). Between the trimmed V and J ends, which lost 5 bases and 8 bases, there was a span of 18 bases. This CDR3 is built from 14 residues. CDR1 and CDR2 from the germline V gene are SEHNR and FQNEAQ (reference sequence). This chain's CDR3 is CASSHYNPREGYTF. CDR3 DNA: TGTGCCAGCAGCCACTATAACCCCAGGGAAGGCTACACCTTC.

The rearrangement uses TRBV19 and TRBJ2-2, with 9 bases aligning to TRBD2. The length of the CDR3 is 17 residues. The trim removed 10 bases at V and 6 bases at J, leaving 18 bases unmatched. Per germline, CDR1 LNHDA and CDR2 SQIVND (reference sequence). The CDR3 region has the DNA TGTGCCACCTCACTAGCGGGCGGGGGTTGGGCCGCCGGGGAGCTGTTTTTT. Protein product: CATSLAGGGWAAGELFF.

The chain combines TRBV18 with TRBJ2-5; 8 nucleotides match TRBD1. Germline V gene lookup returns CDR1 KGHSH and CDR2 LQKENI. The CDR3 consists of 14 residues. V was pared by 6 bases and J by 3 bases, with 6 bases of the junction left unmatched. CDR3 DNA: TGTGCCAGCTCTTCCGGGACAGGAAAAGAGACCCAGTACTTC. Amino acids: CASSSGTGKETQYF.

This rearrangement joins TRBV7-2 to TRBJ2-7, with D unclear. The CDR3 has 11 amino acids. The V and J ends lost 5 bases and 3 bases respectively, with 5 bases between them. Per the germline V gene, CDR1 is SGHTA and CDR2 is FQGNSA. This CDR3 is CASSLRYEQYF. The CDR3 DNA follows: TGTGCCAGCAGCCTCCGCTACGAGCAGTACTTC.

The chain combines TRBV18 with TRBJ1-2; D is unresolved. The V gene's germline CDR1 is KGHSH and CDR2 LQKENI. The CDR3 sequence is 12 residues long. V lost 1 base, J lost 8 bases, and 8 bases lay in between. CDR3 in DNA: TGTGCCAGCTCACCACTGGAGGAAGGCTACACCTTC. Amino acids: CASSPLEEGYTF.

The DNA of the CDR3 is TGTGCCAGCTCATCGACTAGCGCGTCCTACGAGCAGTACTTC. Its translation: CASSSTSASYEQYF. This chain joins TRBV18 and TRBJ2-7; 8 nucleotides align to TRBD2. V dropped 5 bases and J dropped 1; count of bases not matched to a gene: 4. Germline V lookup: CDR1 KGHSH, CDR2 LQKENI. The length of the CDR3 is 14 residues.

The V call is TRBV11-2, the J call TRBJ2-7; TRBD2 agrees at 12 bases. J gave up 3 bases and V 1 base, and 1 base lay outside the gene matches. In germline, CDR1 is SGHAT, CDR2 FQNNGV. The CDR3 runs 15 residues. CDR3 sequence: CASSLGLAGVYEQYF. CDR3 in DNA: TGTGCCAGCAGCTTAGGACTAGCGGGAGTCTACGAGCAGTACTTC.